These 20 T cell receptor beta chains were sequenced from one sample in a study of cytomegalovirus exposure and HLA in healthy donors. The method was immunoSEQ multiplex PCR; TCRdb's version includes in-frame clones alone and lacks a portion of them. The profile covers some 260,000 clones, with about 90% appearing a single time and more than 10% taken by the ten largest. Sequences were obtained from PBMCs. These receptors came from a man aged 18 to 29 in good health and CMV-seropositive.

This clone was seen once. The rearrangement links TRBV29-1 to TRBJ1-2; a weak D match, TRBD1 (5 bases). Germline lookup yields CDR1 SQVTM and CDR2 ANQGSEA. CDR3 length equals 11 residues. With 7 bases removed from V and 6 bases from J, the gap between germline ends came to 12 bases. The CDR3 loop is CSGQGIDGYTF. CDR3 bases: TGCAGCGGTCAGGGTATTGATGGCTACACCTTC.

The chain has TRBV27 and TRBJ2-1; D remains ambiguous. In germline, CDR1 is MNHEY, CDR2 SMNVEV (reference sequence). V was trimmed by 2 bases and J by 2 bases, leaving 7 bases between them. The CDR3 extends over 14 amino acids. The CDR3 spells CASSLSGPYNEQFF. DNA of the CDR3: TGTGCCAGCAGTTTAAGTGGGCCCTACAATGAGCAGTTCTTC.

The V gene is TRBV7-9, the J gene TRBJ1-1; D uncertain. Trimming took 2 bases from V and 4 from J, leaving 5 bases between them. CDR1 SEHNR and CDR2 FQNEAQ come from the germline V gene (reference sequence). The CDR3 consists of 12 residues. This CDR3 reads CASSLSATEAFF. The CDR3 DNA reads TGTGCCAGCAGCTTATCCGCCACTGAAGCTTTCTTT.

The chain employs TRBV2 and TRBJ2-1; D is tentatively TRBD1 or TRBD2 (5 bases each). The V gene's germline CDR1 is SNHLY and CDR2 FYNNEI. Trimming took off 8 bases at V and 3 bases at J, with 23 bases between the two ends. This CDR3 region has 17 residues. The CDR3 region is CASLRAGKALHYNEQFF. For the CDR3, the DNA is TGTGCCAGCCTGCGGGCAGGGAAGGCACTACACTACAATGAGCAGTTCTTC.

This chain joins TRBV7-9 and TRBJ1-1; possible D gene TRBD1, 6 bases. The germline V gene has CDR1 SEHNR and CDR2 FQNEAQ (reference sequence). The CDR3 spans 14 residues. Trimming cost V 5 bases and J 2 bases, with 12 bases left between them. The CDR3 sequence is CASSIQGGNTEAFF. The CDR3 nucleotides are TGTGCCAGCAGCATCCAAGGGGGAAACACTGAAGCTTTCTTT.

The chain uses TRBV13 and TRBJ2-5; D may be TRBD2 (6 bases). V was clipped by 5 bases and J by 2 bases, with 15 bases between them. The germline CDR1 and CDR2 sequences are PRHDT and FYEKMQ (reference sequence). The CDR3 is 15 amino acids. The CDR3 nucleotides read TGTGCCAGCAGCATGCGGGGAAAACAGCAAGAGACCCAGTACTTC. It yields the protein CASSMRGKQQETQYF.

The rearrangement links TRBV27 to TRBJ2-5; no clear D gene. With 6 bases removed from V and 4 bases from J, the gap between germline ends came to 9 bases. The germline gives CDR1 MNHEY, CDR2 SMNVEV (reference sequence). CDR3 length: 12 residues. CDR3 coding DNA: TGTGCCAGCAGCCCTCCCGGAGAGACCCAGTACTTC. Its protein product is CASSPPGETQYF.

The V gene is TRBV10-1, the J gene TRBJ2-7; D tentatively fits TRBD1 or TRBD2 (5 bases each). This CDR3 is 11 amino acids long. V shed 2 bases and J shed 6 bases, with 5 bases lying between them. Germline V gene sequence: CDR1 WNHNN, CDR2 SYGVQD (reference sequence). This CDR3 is CASSEGGEQYF. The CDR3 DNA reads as TGCGCCAGCAGTGAGGGGGGCGAGCAGTACTTC.

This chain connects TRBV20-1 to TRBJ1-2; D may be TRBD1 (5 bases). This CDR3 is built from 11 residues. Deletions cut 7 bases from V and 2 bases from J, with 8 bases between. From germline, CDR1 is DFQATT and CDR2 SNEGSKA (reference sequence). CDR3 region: CSVRQNYGYTF. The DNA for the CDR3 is TGCAGTGTGAGACAGAACTATGGCTACACCTTC.

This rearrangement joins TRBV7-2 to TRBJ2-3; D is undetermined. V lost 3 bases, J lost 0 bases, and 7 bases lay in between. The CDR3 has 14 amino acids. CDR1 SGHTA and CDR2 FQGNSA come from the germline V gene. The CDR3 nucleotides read TGTGCCAGCAGCTTTGCTAGGAGCACAGATACGCAGTATTTT. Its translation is CASSFARSTDTQYF.

In DNA, the CDR3 is TGTGCCAGCAGTGATATGCTGGGGCAGGAAGGGTACGAGCAGTACTTC. Its protein product is CASSDMLGQEGYEQYF. The J gene is TRBJ2-7, the V gene TRBV2; TRBD1 might be the D (5 bases). Germline loops: CDR1 SNHLY, CDR2 FYNNEI. Trimming shortened V by 3 bases and J by 4 bases, and 19 bases separated the two germline ends. The CDR3 consists of 16 residues.

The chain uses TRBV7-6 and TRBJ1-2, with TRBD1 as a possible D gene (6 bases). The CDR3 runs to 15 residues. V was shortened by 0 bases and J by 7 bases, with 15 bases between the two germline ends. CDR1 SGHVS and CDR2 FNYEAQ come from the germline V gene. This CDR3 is CASSLAGRGDGGYTF. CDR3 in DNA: TGTGCCAGCAGCTTAGCTGGCAGGGGTGATGGTGGCTACACCTTC.

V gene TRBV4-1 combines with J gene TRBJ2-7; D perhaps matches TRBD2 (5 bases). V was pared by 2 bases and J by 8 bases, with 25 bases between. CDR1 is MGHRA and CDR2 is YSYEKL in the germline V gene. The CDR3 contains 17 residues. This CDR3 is CASSQREWAVVPVQQYF. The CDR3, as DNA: TGCGCCAGCAGCCAAAGGGAGTGGGCAGTCGTACCCGTCCAGCAGTACTTC.

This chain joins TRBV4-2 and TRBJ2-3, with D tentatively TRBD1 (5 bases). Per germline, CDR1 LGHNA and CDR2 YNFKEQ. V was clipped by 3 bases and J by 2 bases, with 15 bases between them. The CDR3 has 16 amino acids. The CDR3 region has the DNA TGTGCCAGCAGCCAGGTGGGGTGGGGCGACACAGATACGCAGTATTTT. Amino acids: CASSQVGWGDTDTQYF.

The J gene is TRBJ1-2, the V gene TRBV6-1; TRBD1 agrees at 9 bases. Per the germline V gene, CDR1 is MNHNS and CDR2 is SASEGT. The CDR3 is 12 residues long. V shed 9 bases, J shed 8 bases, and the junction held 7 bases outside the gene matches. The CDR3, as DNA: TGTGCCAGTACGGACAGGGGTGAAGGCTACACCTTC. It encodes CASTDRGEGYTF.

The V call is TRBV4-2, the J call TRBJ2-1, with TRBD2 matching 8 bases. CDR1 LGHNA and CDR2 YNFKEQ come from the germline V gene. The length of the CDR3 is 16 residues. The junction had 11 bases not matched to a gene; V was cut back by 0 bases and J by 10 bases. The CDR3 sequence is CASSQDISGAWGEQFF. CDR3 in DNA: TGTGCCAGCAGCCAAGATATTAGCGGGGCCTGGGGGGAGCAGTTCTTC.

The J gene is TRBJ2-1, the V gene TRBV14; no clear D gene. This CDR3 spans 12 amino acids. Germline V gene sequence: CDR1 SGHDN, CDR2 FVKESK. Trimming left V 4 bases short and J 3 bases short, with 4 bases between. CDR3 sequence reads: CASSPNYNEQFF. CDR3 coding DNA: TGTGCCAGCAGCCCCAACTACAATGAGCAGTTCTTC. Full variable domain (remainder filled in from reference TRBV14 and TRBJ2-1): EAGVTQFPSHSVIEKGQTVTLRCDPISGHDNLYWYRRVMGKEIKFLLHFVKESKQDESGMPNNRFLAERTGGTYSTLKVQPAELEDSGVYFCASSPNYNEQFFGPGTRLTVL.

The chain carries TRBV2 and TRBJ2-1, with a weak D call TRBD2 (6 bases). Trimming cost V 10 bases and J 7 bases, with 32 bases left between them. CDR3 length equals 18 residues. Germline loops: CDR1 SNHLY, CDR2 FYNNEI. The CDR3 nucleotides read TGTGCCAACGCCATTAACCGGGTTCTAGCGAACATAACGAATGAGCAGTTCTTC. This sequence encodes CANAINRVLANITNEQFF.

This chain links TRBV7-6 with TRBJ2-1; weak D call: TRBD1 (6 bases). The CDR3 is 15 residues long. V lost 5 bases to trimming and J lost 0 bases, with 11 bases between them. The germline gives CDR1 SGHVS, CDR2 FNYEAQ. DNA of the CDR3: TGTGCCAGCAGCCCGAGGGGGTCCTCCTACAATGAGCAGTTCTTC. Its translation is CASSPRGSSYNEQFF.

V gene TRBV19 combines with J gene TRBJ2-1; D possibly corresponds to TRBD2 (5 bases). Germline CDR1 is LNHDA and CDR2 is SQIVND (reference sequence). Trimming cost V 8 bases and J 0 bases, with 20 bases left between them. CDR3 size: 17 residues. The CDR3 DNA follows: TGTGCCAGTGGCATACGGCCGGAGGTTGGCTCCTACAATGAGCAGTTCTTC. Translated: CASGIRPEVGSYNEQFF. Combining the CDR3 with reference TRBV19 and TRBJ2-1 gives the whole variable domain DGGITQSPKYLFRKEGQNVTLSCEQNLNHDAMYWYRQDPGQGLRLIYYSQIVNDFQKGDIAEGYSVSREKKESFPLTVTSAQKNPTAFYLCASGIRPEVGSYNEQFFGPGTRLTVL.